Listed below are T cell receptor beta chains from one sample, sequenced in a study of T cells after yellow fever vaccination. Each CDR3 protein gets one entry after TCRdb re-called the 5' RACE reads with MiXCR. Found here are about 630,000 distinct CDR3 sequences, over 9% of them singletons; the top ten hold about 15%. Sequencing used PBMCs, obtained on the day of the yellow fever booster vaccination. Source of these receptors: a man aged 25-45 years who received the YFV17D yellow fever vaccine. Each CDR3 is given with its conserved first and last residue. The D gene is left open where the match is weak. The size entry is marked missing in some rows and otherwise reads once, few, many or a size class.

NA	TRBV7-2	TRBJ2-1	few	TGTGCCAGCAGCTTAAAACCCTCGGATACCAATGAGCAGTTCTTC	CASSLKPSDTNEQFF
TRBD2	TRBV20-1	TRBJ2-3	few	TGCAGTGCTACCAAATGGACTAGCGGGAATACAGATACGCAGTATTTT	CSATKWTSGNTDTQYF
NA	TRBV10-2	TRBJ2-4	few	TGCGCCAGCAGCGAAAACGGCCTAGCCAAAAACATTCAGTACTTC	CASSENGLAKNIQYF
TRBD2	TRBV7-9	TRBJ2-3	few	TGTGCCAGCAGCTTATCCGGGACTAGCGGGAGGGGGCAGTATTTT	CASSLSGTSGRGQYF
TRBD1	TRBV6-5	TRBJ2-5	NA	TGTGCCAGCAGTTCTTGGACAGGGGGGACGGAGACCCAGTACTTC	CASSSWTGGTETQYF
NA	TRBV20-1	TRBJ2-1	few	TGCAGTGCTAGAAATCTGACAATTGGGCAATTCTTC	CSARNLTIGQFF
TRBD2	TRBV27	TRBJ2-1	NA	TGTGCCAGCACACCCGGACTAGCACCCAATGAGCAGTTCTTC	CASTPGLAPNEQFF
NA	TRBV5-5	TRBJ2-4	NA	TGTGCCAGCAGCTGGATCTTGGGTGTCGTTGATTCCAAAAACATTCAGTACTTC	CASSWILGVVDSKNIQYF
NA	TRBV7-2	TRBJ1-3	NA	TGTGCCTTGCGCCGAGGAAACACCATATATTTT	CALRRGNTIYF
TRBD1	TRBV12-3/TRBV12-4	TRBJ2-7	NA	TGTGCCAGCAGCCCTCTCGGACAGGGGGCCTACGAGCAGTACTTC	CASSPLGQGAYEQYF
TRBD2	TRBV6-5	TRBJ2-7	NA	TGTGCCAGCAGTTACCTTATTAGCGGGAGGCTGGGCGAGCAGTACTTC	CASSYLISGRLGEQYF
NA	TRBV21-1	TRBJ2-2	NA	TGTGCCAGCAGCCAACAAAGCACCGGGGAGCTGTTTTTT	CASSQQSTGELFF
NA	TRBV11-2	TRBJ2-7	NA	TGTGCCAGCAAAAGCGGGCTAGCTTCCGACGAGCAGTACTTC	CASKSGLASDEQYF
NA	TRBV28	TRBJ2-1	few	TGTGCCAGCAGTTTTTCCAGGTCTCAGCAGTTCTTC	CASSFSRSQQFF
TRBD2	TRBV7-8	TRBJ2-3	few	TGTGCCAGCAGCTTAGCGCTCCGACTAGCGGGAGCTTCGGATACGCAGTATTTT	CASSLALRLAGASDTQYF
NA	TRBV6-5	TRBJ2-3	few	TGTGCCAGCAGTTACGACAAAACATCGTCAGATACGCAGTATTTT	CASSYDKTSSDTQYF
NA	TRBV20-1	TRBJ2-3	few	TGCAGTGCTACGCTTAGCACAGATACGCAGTATTTT	CSATLSTDTQYF
TRBD2	TRBV20-1	TRBJ2-3	NA	TGCAGTGCTAGAGACGGGACTAGTCGCACAGATACGCAGTATTTT	CSARDGTSRTDTQYF
TRBD2	TRBV28	TRBJ2-3	NA	TGTGCCAGCAGTTTCGAACTAGCGGGAGTTCCAGATACGCAGTATTTT	CASSFELAGVPDTQYF
NA	TRBV20-1	TRBJ1-1	few	TGCAGTGCTTTGGACTACCTGAACACTGAAGCTTTCTTT	CSALDYLNTEAFF
TRBD1	TRBV7-9	TRBJ1-4	many	TGTGCCAGCAGCTCTGAGGACAGGGAAAAACTGTTTTTT	CASSSEDREKLFF
NA	TRBV27	TRBJ2-7	NA	TGTGCCAGCAGTTTAGGGGGTAGGGTCCCCTACGAGCAGTACTTC	CASSLGGRVPYEQYF
NA	TRBV5-1	TRBJ1-2	NA	TGCGCCAGCAGCCTAGCCCCGGCCGAGAAGGGCGGCTACACCTTC	CASSLAPAEKGGYTF
NA	TRBV21-1	TRBJ2-2	NA	TGTGCCAGCAGCAAAGGCTCAGGGGCTCCGGGACTGTCCCCCGGGGAGCTGTTTTTT	CASSKGSGAPGLSPGELFF
NA	TRBV5-1	TRBJ2-3	few	TGCGCCAGCAGCAATGGACAGTTCACAGATACGCAGTATTTT	CASSNGQFTDTQYF
NA	TRBV4-3	TRBJ2-2	many	TGCGCCAGCAGCCAAGAAAGCAGTTTATTCGCGAACACCGGGGAGCTGTTTTTT	CASSQESSLFANTGELFF
NA	TRBV11-2	TRBJ2-1	many	TGTGCCAGCAGCCCCTTAGGGAGTAGCTCCTACAATGAGCAGTTCTTC	CASSPLGSSSYNEQFF
TRBD1	TRBV3-1	TRBJ2-2	NA	TGTGCCAGCAGCCGGCAGGGGGATCAGACCGGGGAGCTGTTTTTT	CASSRQGDQTGELFF
NA	TRBV27	TRBJ2-1	NA	TGTGCCAGCAGTTTCCCCACTAGCCCGGGCTGGGATGAGCAGTTCTTC	CASSFPTSPGWDEQFF
NA	TRBV15	TRBJ1-6	NA	TGTGCCACCAGCAGATCAGGGGAGGCCTATAATTCAGCCCTCCACTTT	CATSRSGEAYNSALHF
NA	TRBV7-2	TRBJ2-1	many	TGTGCCAGCAGCTTTAGTCGGGACAATGAGCAGTTCTTC	CASSFSRDNEQFF
NA	TRBV28	TRBJ1-6	NA	TGTGCCAGCAGTTTTGAGACGTCCAAACCCCTCCACTTT	CASSFETSKPLHF
NA	TRBV6-5	TRBJ2-1	NA	TGTGCCAGCAGTTCGACGAGGGGGTCCTACAATGAGCAGTTCTTC	CASSSTRGSYNEQFF
NA	TRBV3-1	TRBJ2-7	few	TGTGCCAGCAGCCAAAAGGGGGGTAGCTACGAGCAGTACTTC	CASSQKGGSYEQYF
TRBD1	TRBV7-2	TRBJ2-1	few	TGTGCCAGCAGCTTACCTCTGCACGGGACAGGACTTCTAAGGGGCTCCTACAATGAGCAGTTCTTC	CASSLPLHGTGLLRGSYNEQFF
TRBD2	TRBV7-2	TRBJ2-3	NA	TGTGCCAGCAGCTCGAAGCGACTAGCTCCCACAGATACGCAGTATTTT	CASSSKRLAPTDTQYF
NA	TRBV5-8	TRBJ1-1	NA	TGTGCCAGCAGCTCTCACTTGTTGAACACTGAAGCTTTCTTT	CASSSHLLNTEAFF
TRBD2	TRBV4-3	TRBJ2-2	NA	TGCGCCAGCAGCCAAGAACCTACGGGAGGCGACACCGGGGAGCTGTTTTTT	CASSQEPTGGDTGELFF
NA	TRBV7-9	TRBJ1-2	many	TGTGCCAGCAGTTCCCCCGGCTATGGCTACACCTTC	CASSSPGYGYTF
NA	TRBV9	TRBJ2-5	NA	TGTGCCAGCAGCGTAGAGGGGAATGGGGAGACCCAGTACTTC	CASSVEGNGETQYF
TRBD1	TRBV27	TRBJ2-5	few	TGTGCCAGCAGTTCCGGACAGGGAACTGGGGAGACCCAGTACTTC	CASSSGQGTGETQYF
NA	TRBV9	TRBJ1-1	NA	TGTGCCAGCAGCACCCCGACCAGTGAAGCTTTCTTT	CASSTPTSEAFF
NA	TRBV20-1	TRBJ1-4	NA	TGCAGTGCTAGAGAATCAACTAATGAAAAACTGTTTTTT	CSARESTNEKLFF
NA	TRBV11-2	TRBJ1-5	NA	TGTGCCAGCAGCACAGGGCCCAATCAGCCCCAGCATTTT	CASSTGPNQPQHF
TRBD2	TRBV14	TRBJ2-3	many	TGTGCCAGCAGACTAGCGGGAAGCACAGATACGCAGTATTTT	CASRLAGSTDTQYF
TRBD1	TRBV27	TRBJ2-7	NA	TGTGCCAGCAGCCCAACAGGGGTTACCTACGAGCAGTACTTC	CASSPTGVTYEQYF
NA	TRBV20-1	TRBJ1-2	few	TGCAGTGCTAGAGTGGACACCCCCTATGACTATGGTGGCTACACCTTC	CSARVDTPYDYGGYTF
NA	TRBV15	TRBJ2-1	few	TGTGCCACCAGCCGTTTACTAGCTAATGAGCAGTTCTTC	CATSRLLANEQFF
NA	TRBV3-1	TRBJ2-3	few	TGTGCCAGCAGCCCCGGATCAAGGGCAGATACGCAGTATTTT	CASSPGSRADTQYF
NA	TRBV7-2	TRBJ1-4	NA	TGTGCCAGCAGCTTGCCGGATGAAAAACTGTTTTTT	CASSLPDEKLFF
NA	TRBV28	TRBJ1-1	few	TGTGCCAGCAGACTAGGGGACTCCCCTTCCACTGAAGCTTTCTTT	CASRLGDSPSTEAFF
NA	TRBV2	TRBJ2-7	NA	TGTGCCAGCAACCAACCCGACGGGGACTCTTCCTACGAGCAGTACTTC	CASNQPDGDSSYEQYF
TRBD2	TRBV20-1	TRBJ2-3	NA	TGCAGTGCCCCACTCAGACTAGCGGGACCCGGCACAGATACGCAGTATTTT	CSAPLRLAGPGTDTQYF